Below are 31 T cell receptor beta chains sequenced from a single sample in a study of T cells in women clearing cervical HPV infection. Some clones are missing from TCRdb's copy, which holds only in-frame ones; the method was immunoSEQ multiplex PCR. This sample's clone table lists tens of thousands of clones. Sequenced material: blood buffy coat. The origin of the receptors is a woman between 18 and 69 years old with a cervical HPV16 infection that either progressed to CIN3+ or cleared (not recorded which).

Details on this clone: The CDR3 end is not reached by the read, which stops 3 residues before it; the germline J gene fills it in. The V gene is TRBV19, the J gene TRBJ2-4, with D possibly being TRBD1 or TRBD2 (5 bases each). The germline CDR1 and CDR2 sequences are LNHDA and SQIVND (reference sequence). This CDR3 contains 15 residues. The CDR3: CASSIARRGDQPQYF. The sequenced part of the CDR3 DNA is TGTGCCAGTAGTATAGCGAGGAGAGGGGATCAGCCT.

Note on this clone: Sequencing ends 3 residues short of the CDR3 end; the germline J gene provides the rest. The genes are TRBV5-1 and TRBJ2-5; D is uncertain. CDR1 is SGHRS, CDR2 YFSETQ, per germline. This CDR3 has 14 amino acids. Incomplete CDR3 DNA: TGCGCCAGCAGCTTAGGGTATTACACAGATACC. It encodes CASSLGYYTDT. The whole CDR3 sequence is CASSLGYYTDTQYF.

On this clone: The read comes to an end 3 residues before the CDR3 does, leaving the germline J gene to fill in the end. The chain carries TRBV5-5 and TRBJ1-4; no definite D call. CDR1 SGHKS and CDR2 YYEKEE come from the germline V gene (reference sequence). V lost 1 base, J lost 1 base, and 5 bases lay in between. This CDR3 contains 14 residues. The CDR3 is CASSLYRTNEKLFF. The sequenced part of the CDR3 DNA is TGTGCCAGCAGCTTGTACAGAACTAATGAAAAA.

Worth noting for this clone: The read gets to within 3 residues of the CDR3 end, and the germline J gene fills in the rest. The V call is TRBV20-1, the J call TRBJ2-3, with TRBD2 matching over 10 bases. The CDR3 totals 15 residues. Trimming at V came to 0 bases and at J to 5 bases, leaving 5 bases not matched to a gene. Germline V gene lookup returns CDR1 DFQATT and CDR2 SNEGSKA (reference sequence). The part of the CDR3 DNA that was read is TGCAGTGCTAGAGACCCTAGCGGGAGCGGAGATACG. It encodes CSARDPSGSGDT. The whole CDR3 protein is CSARDPSGSGDTQYF.

The CDR3 DNA, read in part, is TGTGCCAGCAGCTTAGAACAGATTGGTTCACCC. Protein: CASSLEQIGSP. The entire CDR3 protein reads CASSLEQIGSPLHF. This chain links TRBV7-9 with TRBJ1-6; D remains ambiguous. The missing CDR3 end, 3 residues past where the read stops, is filled in from the germline J gene. This CDR3 spans 14 amino acids. The germline gives CDR1 SEHNR, CDR2 FQNEAQ (reference sequence). The V end was cut by 1 base, the J end by 9 bases, with 10 bases between.

The covered CDR3 bases are TGCGCCAGCAGCTTGGCCCCTGACAGGAAAGGCGAG. Protein sequence: CASSLAPDRKGE. Given in full, the CDR3 is CASSLAPDRKGEQYF. The chain uses TRBV5-1 and TRBJ2-7, with D tentatively TRBD1 (6 bases). The read terminates 3 residues before the CDR3 end, so the remaining end is supplied by the germline J gene. CDR1 SGHRS and CDR2 YFSETQ come from the germline V gene. Trimming took off 0 bases at V and 6 bases at J, with 16 bases between the two ends. This CDR3 has 15 residues.

As to this clone: The read comes to an end 3 residues before the CDR3 does, leaving the germline J gene to fill in the end. The chain recombines TRBV2 with TRBJ2-1, with 11 bases matching TRBD2. Germline V gives CDR1 SNHLY, CDR2 FYNNEI. CDR3 size: 15 residues. J was trimmed by 0 bases and V by 9 bases; bases with no gene match: 4. This chain's CDR3 is CARGTSGSSYNEQFF. The sequenced part of the CDR3 DNA is TGTGCCAGGGGGACTAGCGGTTCCTCCTACAATGAG.

To note about this clone: The CDR3 end lies 3 residues beyond the end of the read and is filled in from the germline J gene. The rearrangement uses TRBV20-1 and TRBJ2-7, with D possibly TRBD1 on 5 matching bases. Germline V CDR1 and CDR2: DFQATT, SNEGSKA (reference sequence). This CDR3 is 14 amino acids long. V lost 0 bases and J 0 bases, leaving 9 bases between the germline ends. The sequenced part of the CDR3 DNA is TGCAGTGCTAGAGATATCACAGGCTCCTACGAG. Protein product: CSARDITGSYE. The entire CDR3 protein reads CSARDITGSYEQYF.

With respect to this clone: From the germline J gene comes the end of the CDR3, since the read stops 3 residues before it. The chain has TRBV29-1 and TRBJ1-2, with D hard to call. This CDR3 has 16 residues. V lost 7 bases to trimming and J lost 1 base, with 22 bases between them. Germline V gene data show CDR1 as SQVTM and CDR2 as ANQGSEA. The CDR3 reads CSAQIGPGSINYGYTF. The sequenced part of the CDR3 DNA is TGCAGCGCCCAGATAGGGCCGGGGTCAATTAACTATGGC.

As regards this clone: Read coverage stops 3 residues before the CDR3 terminus; the germline J gene supplies the remainder. This rearrangement joins TRBV7-2 to TRBJ2-1, with 11 bases lining up with TRBD2. The junction had 4 bases not matched to a gene; V was cut back by 11 bases and J by 4 bases. This CDR3 region has 13 residues. Germline CDR1 reads SGHTA; CDR2 reads FQGNSA. CDR3 amino acids: CALTSGSYNEQFF. The CDR3 bases that were read are TGTGCCCTAACTAGCGGGAGTTACAATGAG.

As to this clone: The read is 3 residues too short to cover the CDR3 end, so that end is filled in from the germline J gene. V and J are TRBV28 and TRBJ2-7; 7 bases agree with TRBD1. Germline CDR1 is MDHEN and CDR2 is SYDVKM. This CDR3 comprises 14 residues. Trimming took 5 bases from V and 4 from J; bases not matched to a gene: 8. The part of the CDR3 DNA that was read is TGTGCCAGCAGTCATACAGGGGATAAATACGAG. This translates into CASSHTGDKYE. The CDR3 in its entirety is CASSHTGDKYEQYF.

Remarks on this clone: The CDR3 end is not reached by the read, which stops 3 residues before it; the germline J gene fills it in. The V call is TRBV18, the J call TRBJ1-1, with D possibly TRBD1 on 6 matching bases. V lost 5 bases to trimming and J lost 0 bases, with 7 bases between them. The germline V gene encodes CDR1 KGHSH and CDR2 LQKENI. The CDR3 sequence is 13 residues long. The CDR3 bases that were read are TGTGCCAGCTCAACAGGGTTGAACACTGAA. Its translation is CASSTGLNTE. Given in full, the CDR3 is CASSTGLNTEAFF.

To note about this clone: The sequence runs out 3 residues before the end of the CDR3; the remainder is reconstructed from the germline J gene. The rearrangement uses TRBV2 and TRBJ2-7, with 7 bases aligning to TRBD1. Germline CDR1 and CDR2: SNHLY and FYNNEI. The CDR3 consists of 14 residues. J gave up 3 bases and V 6 bases, and 8 bases lay outside the gene matches. CDR3 bases read: TGTGCCAGCAGGGAACTGGGACAGAGCTACGAG. Residues: CASRELGQSYE. In full, the CDR3 is CASRELGQSYEQYF.

To note about this clone: The read ends 3 residues before the CDR3 terminus; that terminus is restored from the germline J gene. The chain is built from TRBV10-2 and TRBJ2-7; 12 nucleotides line up with TRBD1. This CDR3 contains 19 residues. Germline V gene sequence: CDR1 WSHSY, CDR2 SAAADI. V lost 7 bases and J lost 1; bases outside the gene matches: 17. The CDR3 loop is CASKVSTPGQGAPSYEQYF. The CDR3 bases that were read are TGCGCCAGCAAAGTCTCTACCCCGGGACAGGGGGCACCTTCCTACGAG.

On this clone itself: The CDR3 is cut off 3 residues early in the read; its end comes from the germline J gene. V usage is TRBV19 and J usage is TRBJ1-2; maybe TRBD1 (5 bases). Germline loops: CDR1 LNHDA, CDR2 SQIVND (reference sequence). Trimming pared 5 bases from V and 4 bases from J, leaving 14 bases between. The CDR3 extends over 14 amino acids. This CDR3 reads CASSDPRGAYGYTF. Partial CDR3 DNA: TGTGCCAGTAGTGATCCGAGGGGCGCCTATGGC.

Worth noting for this clone: Read data end 3 residues before the CDR3 end; the end is taken from the germline J gene. The chain couples TRBV20-1 to TRBJ2-1; D possibly corresponds to TRBD2 (7 bases). Between the trimmed V and J ends, which lost 5 bases and 6 bases, there was a span of 23 bases. This CDR3 spans 16 amino acids. Germline loops: CDR1 DFQATT, CDR2 SNEGSKA (reference sequence). The DNA read from the CDR3 is TGCAGTGCTTCTCTGGTCGGGGGGCCAAGACGCAATGAG. This sequence encodes CSASLVGGPRRNE. The CDR3 in its entirety is CSASLVGGPRRNEQFF.

CDR3 amino acids: CASSPPAGINYGYTF. The part of the CDR3 DNA that was read is TGTGCCAGTAGTCCCCCCGCAGGGATAAACTATGGC. The gene calls are TRBV19 and TRBJ1-2; the D gene is possibly TRBD1 (5 bases). The DNA ends 3 residues before the CDR3 does, and the rest of the CDR3 is filled in from the germline J gene. The CDR3 spans 15 residues. Germline V gene data show CDR1 as LNHDA and CDR2 as SQIVND (reference sequence). Trimming shortened V by 5 bases and J by 2 bases, and 15 bases separated the two germline ends.

With respect to this clone: The read is 3 residues too short to cover the CDR3 end, so that end is filled in from the germline J gene. This chain joins TRBV5-1 and TRBJ2-5, with unresolved D. V was cut by 4 bases and J by 2 bases, with 3 bases left in between. Germline loops: CDR1 SGHRS, CDR2 YFSETQ. CDR3 size: 11 residues. CDR3 sequence reads: CASSIQETQYF. The CDR3 DNA, read in part, is TGCGCCAGCAGCATACAAGAGACC.

Details on this clone: The read stops 3 residues short of the end of the CDR3; the missing end is completed from the germline J gene. The rearrangement uses TRBV5-6 and TRBJ2-5; 9 bases are shared with TRBD1. CDR3 length: 15 residues. V lost 0 bases and J lost 3; bases outside the gene matches: 3. Germline loops: CDR1 SGHDT, CDR2 YYEEEE. The sequenced CDR3 bases are TGTGCCAGCAGCTTGGATGGGACAGGGAAAGAGACC. As protein: CASSLDGTGKET. The whole CDR3 is CASSLDGTGKETQYF.

Turning to this clone: With the read ending 3 residues before the CDR3 end, the germline J gene is used to fill in that end. The rearrangement uses TRBV19 and TRBJ2-2; 7 bases fit TRBD1. The V segment lost 4 bases and the J segment 4 bases; nucleotides outside the gene matches: 9. Germline lookup yields CDR1 LNHDA and CDR2 SQIVND (reference sequence). This CDR3 comprises 16 residues. CDR3 DNA (partial): TGTGCCAGTAGTAAACTGACAGGGATGACCACCGGGGAG. It encodes CASSKLTGMTTGE. The entire CDR3 sequence reads CASSKLTGMTTGELFF.

With regard to this clone: The missing CDR3 end, 3 residues past where the read stops, is filled in from the germline J gene. This sequence joins TRBV7-2 and TRBJ2-1; D gene unclear. The germline V gene encodes CDR1 SGHTA and CDR2 FQGNSA. Between the trimmed V and J ends, which lost 0 bases and 4 bases, there was a span of 4 bases. There are 13 residues in the CDR3. CDR3 DNA (partial): TGTGCCAGCAGCTTAGCTCGGTACAATGAG. Translation: CASSLARYNE. The full-length CDR3 reads as CASSLARYNEQFF.

With regard to this clone: The CDR3 end lies 3 residues beyond the end of the read and is filled in from the germline J gene. V gene TRBV19 combines with J gene TRBJ1-1; the match to TRBD1 covers 7 bases. Germline CDR1 is LNHDA and CDR2 is SQIVND (reference sequence). V trimming: 5 bases; J trimming: 3 bases; junction bases outside the gene matches: 6. The CDR3 has 14 residues. CDR3 DNA, as far as it was read: TGTGCCAGTAGTCACAGGGGAGGTCACACTGAA. Its translation: CASSHRGGHTE. The full CDR3 reads CASSHRGGHTEAFF.

Concerning this clone itself: The missing CDR3 end, 3 residues past where the read stops, is filled in from the germline J gene. The chain couples TRBV7-9 to TRBJ1-2; 9 bases are shared with TRBD1. This CDR3 region has 15 residues. The germline V gene encodes CDR1 SEHNR and CDR2 FQNEAQ (reference sequence). V trimming: 3 bases; J trimming: 7 bases; junction bases outside the gene matches: 9. The sequenced part of the CDR3 DNA is TGTGCCAGCAGCTTCTCTCGGGGACAGGGCTCTGGC. Its translation: CASSFSRGQGSG. The full-length CDR3 reads as CASSFSRGQGSGYTF.

As to this clone: The read ends 3 residues before the CDR3 terminus; that terminus is restored from the germline J gene. V is TRBV19 and J is TRBJ1-6; D is uncertain. The germline V and J ends were trimmed by 3 bases and 0 bases, with 18 bases remaining between them. In germline, CDR1 is LNHDA, CDR2 SQIVND (reference sequence). The CDR3 covers 19 residues. The CDR3 loop is CASSIAAASSSSYNSPLHF. The DNA read from the CDR3 is TGTGCCAGTAGTATTGCCGCAGCGTCGTCTAGCTCCTATAATTCACCC.

Note on this clone: The CDR3 end is not reached by the read, which stops 3 residues before it; the germline J gene fills it in. The rearrangement links TRBV19 to TRBJ2-3; 8 bases agree with TRBD2. This CDR3 contains 17 residues. The germline gives CDR1 LNHDA, CDR2 SQIVND (reference sequence). The trim removed 3 bases at V and 3 bases at J, leaving 11 bases unmatched. CDR3 sequence: CASSIDRSGRVTDTQYF. The CDR3 DNA, read in part, is TGTGCCAGTAGTATCGACCGGAGCGGGAGAGTTACAGATACG.

On this clone itself: With the read ending 3 residues before the CDR3 end, the germline J gene is used to fill in that end. V is TRBV2 and J is TRBJ1-2; no definite D call. Germline V CDR1 and CDR2: SNHLY, FYNNEI. Trimming removed 7 bases from V and 0 bases from J, with 6 bases in between. This CDR3 is 12 amino acids long. The CDR3 bases that were read are TGTGCCAGCAAGGCGGCTAACTATGGC. Its translation: CASKAANYG. The full CDR3 sequence reads CASKAANYGYTF.

About this clone: The read halts 3 residues ahead of the CDR3 end, with the missing end drawn from the germline J gene. This chain connects TRBV18 to TRBJ2-5; 7 bases are shared with TRBD1. Looked up from germline, CDR1 is KGHSH and CDR2 is LQKENI. The CDR3 has 13 residues. V lost 1 base and J lost 4; bases outside the gene matches: 0. The DNA read from the CDR3 is TGTGCCAGCTCACCACACAGGGGAGAGACC. Protein: CASSPHRGET. The full CDR3 protein reads CASSPHRGETQYF.

As concerns this clone: The read halts 3 residues ahead of the CDR3 end, with the missing end drawn from the germline J gene. The chain uses TRBV5-1 and TRBJ1-3, with 8 bases identical to TRBD1. The V and J ends lost 4 bases and 3 bases, in that order; junction bases with no gene match: 6. The germline CDR1 and CDR2 sequences are SGHRS and YFSETQ. The CDR3 sequence is 15 residues long. Partial CDR3 DNA: TGCGCCAGCAGCCCTCAGGGGGCGGGTGGAAACACC. Translated, it gives CASSPQGAGGNT. Given in full, the CDR3 is CASSPQGAGGNTIYF. The complete variable domain, with remaining parts taken from reference TRBV5-1 and TRBJ1-3, reads KAGVTQTPRYLIKTRGQQVTLSCSPISGHRSVSWYQQTPGQGLQFLFEYFSETQRNKGNFPGRFSGRQFSNSRSEMNVSTLELGDSALYLCASSPQGAGGNTIYFGEGSWLTVV.

Of note for this clone: The CDR3 end falls 3 residues outside the read, so it is completed with the germline J gene. This chain joins TRBV11-1 and TRBJ2-1; D might be TRBD2 (5 bases). Germline lookup yields CDR1 SGHAT and CDR2 FQDESV (reference sequence). The CDR3 length is 13 residues. The V end was cut by 3 bases, the J end by 9 bases, with 12 bases between. The DNA read from the CDR3 is TGTGCCAGCAGCTTTGACTACAAGGGTGAG. Amino acids: CASSFDYKGE. The full CDR3 protein reads CASSFDYKGEQFF.

A note on this clone: The read gets to within 3 residues of the CDR3 end, and the germline J gene fills in the rest. V and J are TRBV30 and TRBJ2-7; D remains unclear. There are 11 residues in the CDR3. Germline CDR1 GTSNPN, CDR2 SVGIG (reference sequence). Trimming stripped 6 bases from V and 5 bases from J, with 11 bases between. The CDR3 loop is CACSLRDEQYF. Partial CDR3 DNA: TGTGCCTGCTCACTACGGGACGAG.

To note about this clone: The read ends 3 residues early relative to the CDR3; the germline J gene fills the gap. V and J are TRBV7-6 and TRBJ1-1, with D possibly being TRBD1 (6 bases). This CDR3 region has 15 residues. Germline V gene sequence: CDR1 SGHVS, CDR2 FNYEAQ. The germline V and J ends were trimmed by 7 bases and 3 bases, with 18 bases remaining between them. The CDR3 DNA, read in part, is TGTGCCAGCACCCGAGATGGGGGCGCCCACACTGAA. This codes for CASTRDGGAHTE. The CDR3, in full, reads CASTRDGGAHTEAFF. Drawing the rest from reference TRBV7-6 and TRBJ1-1, the complete variable domain is GAGVSQSPRYKVTKRGQDVALRCDPISGHVSLYWYRQALGQGPEFLTYFNYEAQQDKSGLPNDRFSAERPEGSISTLTIQRTEQRDSAMYRCASTRDGGAHTEAFFGQGTRLTVV.